A single sample is the source of the 26 T cell receptor beta chains below, sequenced in a study of prognosis after radiotherapy for stage I lung cancer. The genomic DNA TCR beta CDR3 region underwent two rounds of multiplex PCR. The first round of PCR was done with primers that matched each TRBV and TRBJ gene. TCRdb analysed the multiplex PCR reads with MiXCR anew, one entry per CDR3 protein. The data hold more than 15,000 distinct CDR3 sequences, with around 52% observed a single time. The sequencing here drew on PBMCs, taken before or after stereotactic body radiation therapy (not recorded which). The receptors derive from a donor over 45 with non-small cell lung cancer.

Comments on this clonotype: An end of the junction differs from the germline gene, which may be a read error. V gene TRBV28 combines with J gene TRBJ1-5; 7 bases are a match to TRBD1. The germline V gene encodes CDR1 MDHEN and CDR2 SYDVKM. The CDR3 length is 14 residues. The CDR3 is CASSPGTVWQPHHF. The DNA for the CDR3 is TGTGCCAGCAGCCCCGGGACAGTCTGGCAGCCCCATCATTTT.

This clonotype rates as medium-sized (0.01 to 0.1%). V gene TRBV9 combines with J gene TRBJ2-5; D uncertain. CDR1 and CDR2 (germline): SGDLS, YYNGEE. The CDR3 totals 13 residues. Trimming shortened V by 4 bases and J by 0 bases, and 7 bases separated the two germline ends. The DNA of the CDR3 is TGTGCCAGCAGCTCTCCGTACCAAGAGACCCAGTACTTC. It translates to CASSSPYQETQYF.

Of note for this clonotype: Only one base separates this from a far larger clonotype, so it likely reflects a read error. This chain joins TRBV6-2 or TRBV6-3 and TRBJ2-2; no reliable D call. V lost 5 bases and J lost 11, with 15 bases in between. Germline V CDR1 and CDR2: MNHEY, SVGEGT. CDR3 length equals 13 residues. The CDR3 loop is CASSESPKRELFF. Written as DNA, the CDR3 is TGTGCCAGCAGTGAATCGCCAAAGCGAGAGCTGTTTTTT.

A word on this clonotype: This likely stems from a read error, as it lies one base from a far larger clone. The CDR3 here is CASTDPTFSNTF. The CDR3 DNA sequence: TGTGCCAGCACCGACCCGACATTTTCAAACACCTTC. This chain connects TRBV6-4 to TRBJ1-2, with no clear D. This CDR3 is 12 amino acids long. Germline V gene sequence: CDR1 MRHNA, CDR2 SNTAGT. V was cut by 7 bases and J by 12 bases, with 18 bases left in between.

The V and J genes are TRBV20-1 and TRBJ2-1; 11 bases align to TRBD2. The germline gives CDR1 DFQATT, CDR2 SNEGSKA (reference sequence). This CDR3 has 17 residues. After removal of 3 bases from V and 4 bases from J, the junction contained 11 bases not matched to a gene. Here the CDR3 reads CSARTSGARMRYNEQFF. Written as DNA, the CDR3 is TGCAGTGCTAGGACTAGCGGGGCCCGAATGAGATACAATGAGCAGTTCTTC.

This chain uses TRBV6-2 or TRBV6-3 with TRBJ1-2, with D perhaps matching TRBD1 (5 bases). CDR3 length: 12 amino acids. V lost 5 bases, J lost 8 bases, and 12 bases lay in between. Germline V lookup: CDR1 MNHEY, CDR2 SVGEGT. CDR3 coding DNA: TGTGCCAGCAGTGAAACGGCAGGGGGCTACACCTTC. Amino acid sequence: CASSETAGGYTF.

Turning to this clonotype: One junction end does not reproduce the germline sequence, and a read error may be involved. The chain combines TRBV27 with TRBJ2-2; the match to TRBD2 covers 7 bases. This CDR3 spans 16 amino acids. CDR1 is MNHEY and CDR2 is SMNVEV in the germline V gene (reference sequence). The CDR3 spells CASSFLAAINIGELFF. CDR3 bases: TGTGCCAGCAGTTTCCTAGCGGCGATTAACATCGGGGAGCTGTTTTTT.

This clonotype was counted only a few times. A single base is all that separates this from a far larger clone, so a read error is likely. The genes are TRBV6-4 and TRBJ2-2; 9 nucleotides line up with TRBD2. The CDR3 extends over 18 amino acids. Germline CDR1 MRHNA, CDR2 SNTAGT. V trimming: 7 bases; J trimming: 1 base; junction bases outside the gene matches: 13. The CDR3: CASTNPLAGIMNTGELFF. In DNA, the CDR3 is TGTGCCAGCACCAACCCACTAGCGGGTATTATGAACACCGGGGAGCTGTTTTTT.

The gene calls are TRBV12-3 or TRBV12-4 and TRBJ2-7; TRBD1 matches at 7 bases. The CDR3 extends over 15 amino acids. The ends lost 5 bases at V and 2 bases at J; junction bases unmatched: 9. CDR3 sequence: CASSRTGPDTYEQYF. CDR3 nucleotides: TGTGCCAGCAGTCGGACAGGCCCTGACACCTACGAGCAGTACTTC.

This clonotype was observed at least ten times. The gene calls are TRBV5-6 and TRBJ2-1; D gene unclear. The CDR3 length is 12 residues. V lost 1 base, J lost 10 bases, and 9 bases lay in between. CDR1 is SGHDT, CDR2 YYEEEE, per germline. The CDR3 reads CASSLLGSEQFF. The CDR3 region has the DNA TGTGCCAGCAGCTTGCTGGGATCGGAGCAGTTCTTC.

This clonotype was counted between two and nine times. A far more abundant clone sits one base away, making this likely a read error. The V and J genes are TRBV6-4 and TRBJ2-1, with D maybe TRBD2 (5 bases). Germline-derived CDR1 and CDR2 are MRHNA and SNTAGT. With 5 bases removed from V and 3 bases from J, the gap between germline ends came to 8 bases. The CDR3 is 13 residues long. The DNA of the CDR3 is TGTGCCAGCAGTTGCGGGCTCTACAATGAGCAGTTCTTC. It codes for CASSCGLYNEQFF.

This clonotype was detected many times. V gene TRBV6-5 combines with J gene TRBJ1-1, with no clear D. V was cut by 0 bases and J by 3 bases, with 8 bases left in between. In germline, CDR1 is MNHEY, CDR2 SVGAGI. This CDR3 comprises 14 residues. This CDR3 is CASSYSVFHTEAFF. As DNA, the CDR3 is TGTGCCAGCAGTTACTCGGTTTTCCACACTGAAGCTTTCTTT.

A word on this clonotype: Only one base separates this from a far larger clonotype, so it likely reflects a read error. This rearrangement joins TRBV6-4 to TRBJ1-6; TRBD1 agrees at 7 bases. CDR1 is MRHNA and CDR2 is SNTAGT in the germline V gene. The J segment lost 6 bases and the V segment lost 7 bases, leaving 9 bases of the junction unmatched. The CDR3 contains 15 residues. This chain's CDR3 is CASMIGTDVNSPLHF. CDR3 in DNA: TGTGCCAGCATGATAGGGACAGACGTTAATTCACCCCTCCACTTT.

This clonotype is deemed medium-sized. The chain uses TRBV30 and TRBJ2-2; 8 nucleotides agree with TRBD1. V dropped 2 bases and J dropped 2; count of bases not matched to a gene: 4. Germline CDR1 GTSNPN, CDR2 SVGIG (reference sequence). This CDR3 is 15 amino acids long. The CDR3 here is CAWSRGQGNTGELFF. The CDR3 nucleotides read TGTGCCTGGAGTCGAGGACAGGGAAACACCGGGGAGCTGTTTTTT.

This clonotype was seen a few times. The chain joins TRBV6-1 to TRBJ1-1; TRBD1 is a possible D gene (6 bases). The CDR3 has 14 residues. Trimming removed 6 bases at V and 1 base at J, with 12 bases between. Germline CDR1 reads MNHNS; CDR2 reads SASEGT. CDR3 bases: TGTGCCAGCAGGGACCTAGGGGGGAACACTGAAGCTTTCTTT. This gives the protein CASRDLGGNTEAFF.

The chain has TRBV7-9 and TRBJ2-1; D may be TRBD1 or TRBD2 (5 bases each). V lost 0 bases and J lost 8, with 17 bases in between. Germline lookup yields CDR1 SEHNR and CDR2 FQNEAQ (reference sequence). The CDR3 totals 16 residues. This chain's CDR3 is CASSLAGRGREDEQFF. The CDR3 region has the DNA TGTGCCAGCAGCTTAGCGGGCCGGGGCCGCGAGGATGAGCAGTTCTTC.

The chain carries TRBV6-2 or TRBV6-3 and TRBJ2-7; TRBD1 agrees at 8 bases. Losses at the gene ends were 5 bases for V and 4 bases for J; bases not matched to a gene: 13. CDR1 is MNHEY, CDR2 SVGEGT, per germline. The length of the CDR3 is 16 residues. CDR3 amino acids: CASSGGTGALSYEQYF. The CDR3 coding sequence is TGTGCCAGCAGTGGAGGGACAGGCGCTCTGAGTTACGAGCAGTACTTC.

V gene TRBV30 combines with J gene TRBJ2-2; no clear D. Trimming took 2 bases from V and 10 from J, leaving 8 bases between them. The germline V gene has CDR1 GTSNPN and CDR2 SVGIG (reference sequence). The CDR3 has 11 amino acids. The CDR3 coding sequence is TGTGCCTGGAGTCCGTCCCTGGAGCTGTTTTTT. This translates into CAWSPSLELFF.

The J gene is TRBJ1-2, the V gene TRBV5-6, with D hard to call. The V gene's germline CDR1 is SGHDT and CDR2 YYEEEE. CDR3 size: 15 residues. V lost 3 bases, J lost 4 bases, and 16 bases lay in between. CDR3: CASSSGGGKGYGYTF. CDR3 bases: TGTGCCAGCAGCTCCGGCGGTGGAAAGGGCTATGGCTACACCTTC.

The chain recombines TRBV29-1 with TRBJ2-1; 14 bases map to TRBD2. J lost 3 bases, V lost 6 bases, and 16 bases had no gene match. Germline CDR1 and CDR2: SQVTM and ANQGSEA. This CDR3 contains 19 residues. Here the CDR3 reads CSVPLAGTSGRGFYNEQFF. Written as DNA, the CDR3 is TGCAGCGTCCCCCTGGCCGGGACTAGCGGGAGAGGTTTCTACAATGAGCAGTTCTTC.

Many counts were recorded for this clonotype. The chain is built from TRBV3-1 and TRBJ2-7; 10 bases fit TRBD1. The CDR3 extends over 12 amino acids. Trimming cost V 2 bases and J 12 bases; bases outside gene matches: 4. Per the germline V gene, CDR1 is LGHDT and CDR2 is YNNKEL (reference sequence). The CDR3 protein is CASSQRQGARYF. The CDR3 region has the DNA TGTGCCAGCAGCCAAAGACAGGGGGCGCGGTACTTC.

The table lists this clonotype with many counts. The chain couples TRBV30 to TRBJ2-1, with D unclear. The CDR3 is made up of 15 amino acids. The V gene's germline CDR1 is GTSNPN and CDR2 SVGIG (reference sequence). V lost 0 bases, J lost 0 bases, and 9 bases lay in between. For the CDR3, the DNA is TGTGCCTGGAGTGTACGAGGAATCTCCTACAATGAGCAGTTCTTC. Protein sequence: CAWSVRGISYNEQFF. Complete variable domain (other parts from reference TRBV30 and TRBJ2-1): SQTIHQWPATLVQPVGSPLSLECTVEGTSNPNLYWYRQAAGRGLQLLFYSVGIGQISSEVPQNLSASRPQDRQFILSSKKLLLSDSGFYLCAWSVRGISYNEQFFGPGTRLTVL.

This clonotype was detected many times. The chain joins TRBV9 to TRBJ1-3; 8 nucleotides agree with TRBD1. Germline CDR1 SGDLS, CDR2 YYNGEE. The CDR3 loop spans 13 amino acids. With V trimmed by 5 bases and J by 9 bases, 7 bases remained unmatched. The CDR3 protein is CASRDRGYGTIYF. The CDR3 DNA is TGTGCCAGCAGAGACAGGGGTTACGGCACCATATATTTT.

This clonotype is medium-sized. CDR3 sequence reads: CSAHGTGINQPQHF. CDR3 in DNA: TGCAGTGCTCACGGGACAGGAATAAATCAGCCCCAGCATTTT. The chain couples TRBV20-1 to TRBJ1-5, with 8 bases matching TRBD1. The CDR3 runs to 14 residues. The V gene end was trimmed by 5 bases and the J gene end by 4 bases; junction bases not matched to a gene: 7. Germline CDR1 reads DFQATT; CDR2 reads SNEGSKA (reference sequence).

Notes on this clonotype: The junction differs from germline at one of its ends, possibly a read error. The V and J genes are TRBV5-1 and TRBJ2-3, with 8 bases fitting TRBD1. CDR3 length: 15 residues. The germline gives CDR1 SGHRS, CDR2 YFSETQ. In DNA form, the CDR3 reads TGCGCCAGCAGCCGGGACAGGCCACTCACAGATACGCGGTATTTT. As protein: CASSRDRPLTDTRYF.

This clonotype showed up many times. This chain connects TRBV20-1 to TRBJ2-5, with D maybe TRBD1 (5 bases). V shed 6 bases and J shed 1 base, with 18 bases lying between them. Per the germline V gene, CDR1 is DFQATT and CDR2 is SNEGSKA (reference sequence). The CDR3 spans 15 residues. The CDR3 DNA follows: TGCAGTGCCCCCCGGATTCGTGGGGCCCAAGAGACCCAGTACTTC. Amino acid sequence: CSAPRIRGAQETQYF.